Listed below are T cell receptor beta chains from one sample, sequenced in a study of cytomegalovirus exposure and HLA in healthy donors. The method was immunoSEQ multiplex PCR; TCRdb's version includes in-frame clones alone and lacks a portion of them. This sample has under 85,000 clones, with approximately 80% found just once. Sequencing was done on a sample of PBMCs. The origin of the receptors is a man aged 18 to 30 in good health and CMV-seronegative. CDR3s include the opening cysteine and the closing phenylalanine or tryptophan. Each record gives: V gene, clone size, J gene, CDR3 length, D gene, CDR3 protein, CDR3 DNA. A D gene is named only where the DNA matches it firmly. Only part of the rows carry a size: once, few, many, or a class if the clone is expanded.

TRBV6-5,NA,TRBJ1-1,13,NA,CASSYRQDTEAFF,TGTGCCAGCAGTTACCGACAGGACACTGAAGCTTTCTTT
TRBV6-1,few,TRBJ1-5,13,NA,CASSDRIEQPQHF,TGTGCCAGCAGCGACAGAATCGAGCAGCCCCAGCATTTT
TRBV5-1,NA,TRBJ2-1,15,TRBD1,CASSWGTGLHNEQFF,TGCGCCAGCAGCTGGGGGACAGGGCTCCACAATGAGCAGTTCTTC
TRBV6-5,NA,TRBJ2-5,13,NA,CASIPGEWETQYF,TGTGCCAGCATTCCAGGGGAATGGGAGACCCAGTACTTC
TRBV18,few,TRBJ1-4,12,NA,CASSFGGEKLFF,TGTGCCAGCTCATTCGGGGGAGAAAAACTGTTTTTT
TRBV10-3,NA,TRBJ1-1,12,NA,CAISESGPPAFF,TGTGCCATCAGTGAGTCGGGCCCCCCGGCTTTCTTT
TRBV30,NA,TRBJ2-7,11,NA,CAWGPSYEQYF,TGTGCCTGGGGGCCGTCGTACGAGCAGTACTTC
TRBV6-1,NA,TRBJ1-6,12,NA,CASSEIRDKIFF,TGTGCCAGCAGTGAGATCCGGGACAAAATTTTTTTT
TRBV5-4,once,TRBJ2-5,15,NA,CASSSRASVQETQYF,TGTGCCAGCAGCTCCCGCGCCAGCGTACAAGAGACCCAGTACTTC
TRBV10-3,few,TRBJ1-1,14,NA,CAIGAGRGNTEAFF,TGTGCCATCGGGGCAGGGCGAGGGAACACTGAAGCTTTCTTT
TRBV27,NA,TRBJ2-1,15,TRBD1,CASSLTGEVFNEQFF,TGTGCCAGCAGTTTGACAGGGGAAGTTTTCAATGAGCAGTTCTTC
TRBV28,NA,TRBJ2-7,19,TRBD2,CASSLQAGGRVRGGYEQYF,TGTGCCAGCAGTTTACAGGCGGGGGGGCGGGTAAGGGGGGGCTACGAGCAGTACTTC
TRBV7-9,NA,TRBJ2-1,15,TRBD2,CATHGGAGGYNEQFF,TGTGCCACCCACGGTGGAGCGGGGGGATACAATGAGCAGTTCTTC
TRBV14,NA,TRBJ2-5,14,NA,CASSHPRGQETQYF,TGTGCCAGCAGCCACCCCAGGGGCCAAGAGACCCAGTACTTC
TRBV29-1,NA,TRBJ1-3,13,NA,CSGRDWVLNTIYF,TGCAGCGGCCGGGACTGGGTTTTGAACACCATATATTTT
TRBV5-4,NA,TRBJ1-2,16,TRBD1,CASSGIDRGRIYGYTF,TGTGCCAGCAGCGGAATCGACAGGGGGCGGATCTATGGCTACACCTTC
TRBV7-3,NA,TRBJ2-2,15,TRBD2,CASSPGLAGIGELFF,TGTGCCAGCAGCCCGGGACTAGCGGGGATCGGGGAGCTGTTTTTT
TRBV30,NA,TRBJ2-7,14,NA,CAWQSRGQSYEQYF,TGTGCCTGGCAAAGCCGCGGACAGTCCTACGAGCAGTACTTC
TRBV30,NA,TRBJ2-5,13,TRBD2,CAWSLAGWETQYF,TGTGCCTGGAGTCTAGCGGGGTGGGAGACCCAGTACTTC
TRBV13,once,TRBJ2-2,18,NA,CASSLPQGLSSNTGELFF,TGTGCCAGCAGCTTACCCCAGGGACTCTCTTCGAACACCGGGGAGCTGTTTTTT
TRBV28,NA,TRBJ2-7,13,NA,CASSLFGPGEQYF,TGTGCCAGCAGTTTATTCGGCCCAGGCGAGCAGTACTTC
TRBV25-1,NA,TRBJ1-1,13,NA,CASRAGKDTEAFF,TGTGCCAGCAGGGCGGGAAAGGACACTGAAGCTTTCTTT
TRBV2,NA,TRBJ1-1,16,NA,CASSVGKDRLNTEAFF,TGTGCCAGCAGTGTGGGGAAGGACAGATTGAACACTGAAGCTTTCTTT
TRBV7-8,few,TRBJ2-1,15,TRBD2,CASSVSGGAIYEQFF,TGTGCCAGCAGCGTTAGCGGGGGGGCCATATATGAGCAGTTCTTC
TRBV5-1,NA,TRBJ2-3,15,TRBD1,CASSTGTGGTDTQYF,TGCGCCAGCAGCACGGGGACAGGGGGCACAGATACGCAGTATTTT
TRBV28,NA,TRBJ1-6,13,NA,CASSPLYNSPLHF,TGTGCCAGCAGTCCCCTCTATAATTCACCCCTCCATTTT
TRBV5-1,NA,TRBJ2-1,16,TRBD1,CASSLDLTGAGDEQFF,TGCGCCAGCAGCTTGGACCTGACAGGGGCAGGCGATGAGCAGTTCTTC
TRBV5-8,NA,TRBJ1-6,15,NA,CASSLLSEHNSPLHF,TGTGCCAGCAGCTTGTTGTCTGAGCATAATTCACCCCTCCACTTT
TRBV6-1,few,TRBJ1-2,13,NA,CASSRRVRDGYTF,TGTGCCAGCAGTAGGAGGGTCAGGGATGGCTACACCTTC
TRBV11-2,NA,TRBJ1-5,15,NA,CASSRDRSPGQPQHF,TGTGCCAGCAGCAGAGACAGGTCCCCGGGCCAGCCCCAGCATTTT
TRBV5-1,NA,TRBJ1-2,17,TRBD1,CASSPLGGTGANYGYTF,TGCGCCAGCAGCCCCCTCGGCGGGACAGGAGCTAACTATGGCTACACCTTC
TRBV6-4,NA,TRBJ1-6,13,NA,CASSVGTNSPLHF,TGTGCCAGCAGTGTTGGGACAAATTCACCCCTCCACTTT
TRBV4-3,NA,TRBJ1-4,18,NA,CASSQTPFGAQANEKLFF,TGCGCCAGCAGCCAAACGCCCTTTGGGGCGCAGGCTAATGAAAAACTGTTTTTT
TRBV28,NA,TRBJ2-2,14,NA,CASTDKVDTGELFF,TGTGCCAGCACCGACAAGGTGGACACCGGGGAGCTGTTTTTT
TRBV5-4,few,TRBJ2-5,11,NA,CASSLEETQYF,TGTGCCAGCAGCTTAGAGGAGACCCAGTACTTC
TRBV28,NA,TRBJ2-7,15,NA,CASSFPPRGSYEQYF,TGTGCCAGCAGTTTCCCCCCCCGCGGGTCCTACGAGCAGTACTTC
TRBV13,once,TRBJ1-4,16,NA,CASSLSPGGTNEKLFF,TGTGCCAGCAGCTTATCCCCCGGCGGAACTAATGAAAAACTGTTTTTT
TRBV7-2,NA,TRBJ2-2,14,NA,CASSLRGDTGELFF,TGTGCCAGCAGCTTACGGGGAGACACCGGGGAGCTGTTTTTT
TRBV4-1,few,TRBJ2-1,15,TRBD1,CASSQEGDSNNEQFF,TGCGCCAGCAGCCAAGAGGGGGACAGTAACAATGAGCAGTTCTTC
TRBV11-2,NA,TRBJ2-7,14,TRBD1,CASSSGQGKHEQYF,TGTGCCAGCAGCTCGGGACAGGGGAAACACGAGCAGTACTTC
TRBV7-3,NA,TRBJ1-1,17,NA,CASSLSRTVGLNTEDFF,TGTGCCAGCAGCTTAAGTCGGACAGTCGGTCTGAACACTGAAGATTTCTTT
TRBV9,NA,TRBJ2-7,14,TRBD2,CASSFHPGGDEQYF,TGTGCCAGCAGCTTCCACCCGGGAGGGGACGAGCAGTACTTC
TRBV27,NA,TRBJ1-6,15,NA,CASSLSGGHNSPLHF,TGTGCCAGCAGTTTGTCGGGAGGGCATAATTCACCCCTCCACTTT
TRBV18,NA,TRBJ2-5,18,TRBD1,CASSHGMTGPPLQETQYF,TGTGCCAGCTCACACGGGATGACAGGGCCCCCGTTGCAAGAGACCCAGTACTTC
TRBV6-1,NA,TRBJ1-2,13,TRBD1,CASSETGGSGYTF,TGTGCCAGCAGTGAGACAGGGGGCAGTGGCTACACCTTC
TRBV11-1,NA,TRBJ1-1,12,NA,CASSSGNTEAFF,TGTGCCAGCAGCTCAGGCAACACTGAAGCTTTCTTT
TRBV6-4,NA,TRBJ2-1,14,TRBD2,CASSLGLASGEQFF,TGTGCCAGCAGTCTGGGACTAGCTAGTGGTGAGCAGTTCTTC
TRBV9,NA,TRBJ2-2,16,TRBD2,CASSEGSGRNTGELFF,TGTGCCAGCAGCGAGGGTAGCGGGCGGAACACCGGGGAGCTGTTTTTT
TRBV6-4,medium-sized,TRBJ2-1,15,TRBD2,CASSGTSGGNNEQFF,TGTGCCAGCAGTGGGACTAGCGGGGGGAACAATGAGCAGTTCTTC
TRBV28,few,TRBJ1-4,14,NA,CASRNSAANEKLFF,TGTGCCAGCAGAAATTCGGCGGCTAATGAAAAACTGTTTTTT
TRBV10-3,once,TRBJ1-6,17,NA,CAISENREGSYNSPLHF,TGTGCCATCAGTGAGAACAGGGAGGGCTCCTATAATTCACCCCTCCACTTT
TRBV30,NA,TRBJ1-2,14,NA,CAWSAADRGYGYTF,TGTGCCTGGAGTGCGGCAGACAGAGGCTATGGCTACACCTTC
TRBV9,NA,TRBJ1-2,14,TRBD1,CTSSVDPGGYGYTF,TGTACCAGCAGCGTAGATCCAGGGGGCTATGGCTACACCTTC
TRBV5-1,NA,TRBJ1-3,16,NA,CASSLGQLSPGNTIYF,TGCGCCAGCAGCCTAGGACAGCTGAGCCCTGGAAACACCATATATTTT
TRBV19,NA,TRBJ2-5,16,NA,CASSMGSAGTQETQYF,TGTGCCAGTAGTATGGGATCAGCGGGGACACAAGAGACCCAGTACTTC
TRBV6-5,NA,TRBJ1-1,15,NA,CASITQGAGNTEAFF,TGTGCCAGCATCACACAGGGAGCTGGGAACACTGAAGCTTTCTTT
TRBV5-1,few,TRBJ1-2,17,TRBD1,CASSPGQGQLTIYGYTF,TGCGCCAGCAGCCCTGGACAGGGGCAGCTTACGATCTATGGCTACACCTTC
TRBV28,once,TRBJ1-3,14,NA,CASSTNRVENTIYF,TGTGCCAGCAGTACGAACAGGGTGGAAAACACCATATATTTT
TRBV7-8,NA,TRBJ2-2,16,NA,CASSLVDRMNTGELFF,TGTGCCAGCAGCTTAGTTGACAGAATGAACACCGGGGAGCTGTTTTTT
TRBV2,NA,TRBJ2-1,12,NA,CASRATGVEQFF,TGTGCCAGCAGAGCCACAGGAGTTGAGCAGTTCTTC